This T cell receptor beta chain was retrieved from a study of shared clonotypes between healthy human individuals. General study results and limits: Against clonotypes common to all four donors, non-shared ones had lower generation probabilities.

Germline assignment: CDR1 LNHNV and CDR2 YYDKDF (reference sequence). This CDR3 comprises 12 residues. Trimming stripped 0 bases from V and 5 bases from J, with 4 bases between. As concerns this clone: The target antigen is unknown.

Naive CD8 cells were CD45RO-negative, positively selected for CCR7, excluding terminally differentiated effector memory CD45RA+ cells. Assay used: immunoSEQ multiplex PCR; TCRdb lists only in-frame clones, some missing. The repertoire holds under 2,000,000 clones, with approximately 94% as singletons. The sample comprised naive CD8+ T cells sorted from blood. The sequence came from a man between 18 and 29 years old in good health. The V and J genes are TRBV15 and TRBJ2-5; D is undetermined. The CDR3 spells CATSRERETQYF. The CDR3 DNA follows: TGTGCCACCAGCAGAGAAAGGGAGACCCAGTACTTC.